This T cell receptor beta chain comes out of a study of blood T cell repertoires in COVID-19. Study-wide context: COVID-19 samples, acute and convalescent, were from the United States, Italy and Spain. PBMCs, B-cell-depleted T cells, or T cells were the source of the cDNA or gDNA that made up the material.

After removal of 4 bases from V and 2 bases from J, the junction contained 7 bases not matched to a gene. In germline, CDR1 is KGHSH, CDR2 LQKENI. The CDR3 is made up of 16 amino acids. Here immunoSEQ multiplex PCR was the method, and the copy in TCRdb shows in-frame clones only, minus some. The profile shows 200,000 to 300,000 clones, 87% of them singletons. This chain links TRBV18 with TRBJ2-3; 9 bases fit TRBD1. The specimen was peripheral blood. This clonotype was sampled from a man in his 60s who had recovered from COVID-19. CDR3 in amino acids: CASSLTGTGLTDTQYF. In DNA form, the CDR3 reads TGTGCCAGCTCACTTACCGGGACAGGGCTCACAGATACGCAGTATTTT.